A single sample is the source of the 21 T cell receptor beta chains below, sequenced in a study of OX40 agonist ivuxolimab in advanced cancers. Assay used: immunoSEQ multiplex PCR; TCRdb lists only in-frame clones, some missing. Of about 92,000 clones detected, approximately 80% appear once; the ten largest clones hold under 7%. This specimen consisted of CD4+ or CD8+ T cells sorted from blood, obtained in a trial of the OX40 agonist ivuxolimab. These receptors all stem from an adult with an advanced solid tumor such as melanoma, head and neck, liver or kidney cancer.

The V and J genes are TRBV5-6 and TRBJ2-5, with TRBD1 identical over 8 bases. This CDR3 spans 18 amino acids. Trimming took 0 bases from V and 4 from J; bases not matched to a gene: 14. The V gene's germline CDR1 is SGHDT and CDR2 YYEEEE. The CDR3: CASSLAPGTGGLGETQYF. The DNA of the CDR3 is TGTGCCAGCAGCTTGGCCCCGGGGACAGGAGGGCTGGGAGAGACCCAGTACTTC.

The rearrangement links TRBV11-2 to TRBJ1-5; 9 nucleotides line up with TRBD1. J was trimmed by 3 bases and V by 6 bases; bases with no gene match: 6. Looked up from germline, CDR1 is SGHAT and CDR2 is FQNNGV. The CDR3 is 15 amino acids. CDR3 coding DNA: TGTGCCAGCAGTCGAACAGGGGGCGTCAATCAGCCCCAGCATTTT. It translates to CASSRTGGVNQPQHF.

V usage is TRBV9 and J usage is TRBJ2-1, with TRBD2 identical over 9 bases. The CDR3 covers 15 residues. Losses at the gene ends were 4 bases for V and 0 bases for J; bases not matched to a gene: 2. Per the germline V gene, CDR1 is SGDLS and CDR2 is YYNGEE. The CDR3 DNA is TGTGCCAGCAGCATTAGCGGGAGCTCCTACAATGAGCAGTTCTTC. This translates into CASSISGSSYNEQFF.

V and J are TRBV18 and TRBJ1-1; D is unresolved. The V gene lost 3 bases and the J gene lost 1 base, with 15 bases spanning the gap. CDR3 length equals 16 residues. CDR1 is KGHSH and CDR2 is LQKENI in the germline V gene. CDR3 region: CASSPQSEQSNTEAFF. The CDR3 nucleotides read TGTGCCAGCTCACCTCAGTCTGAACAGTCGAACACTGAAGCTTTCTTT.

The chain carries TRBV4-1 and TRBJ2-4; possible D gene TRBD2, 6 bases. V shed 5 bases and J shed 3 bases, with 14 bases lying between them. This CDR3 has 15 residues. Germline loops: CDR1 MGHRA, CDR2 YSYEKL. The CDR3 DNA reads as TGCGCCAGCAGCAATCCAATGGGGGGCAAAAACATTCAGTACTTC. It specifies CASSNPMGGKNIQYF.

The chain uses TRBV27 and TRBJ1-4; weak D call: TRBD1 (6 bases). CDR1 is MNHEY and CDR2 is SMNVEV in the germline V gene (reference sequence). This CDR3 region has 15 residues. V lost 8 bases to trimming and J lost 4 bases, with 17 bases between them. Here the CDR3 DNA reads TGTGCCAGCCGCCACGGGACAATGGGTAATGAAAAACTGTTTTTT. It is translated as CASRHGTMGNEKLFF.

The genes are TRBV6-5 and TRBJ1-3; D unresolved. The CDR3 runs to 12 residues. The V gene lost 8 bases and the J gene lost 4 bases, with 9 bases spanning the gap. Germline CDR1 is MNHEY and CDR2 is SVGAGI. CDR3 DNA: TGTGCCAGCCGCGCCCCGGGAAACACCATATATTTT. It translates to CASRAPGNTIYF.

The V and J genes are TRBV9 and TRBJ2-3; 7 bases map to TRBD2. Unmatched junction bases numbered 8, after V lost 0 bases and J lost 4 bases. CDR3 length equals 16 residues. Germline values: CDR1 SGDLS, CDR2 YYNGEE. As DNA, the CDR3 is TGTGCCAGCAGCGTAGCCACTGGGACTATTTCAGATACGCAGTATTTT. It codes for CASSVATGTISDTQYF.

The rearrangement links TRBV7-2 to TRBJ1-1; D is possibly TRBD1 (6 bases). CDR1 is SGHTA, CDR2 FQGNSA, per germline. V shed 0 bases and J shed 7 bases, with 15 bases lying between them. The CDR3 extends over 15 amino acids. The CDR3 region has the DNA TGTGCCAGCAGCTTAGCGACAGGCCTCGGCGGTGAAGCTTTCTTT. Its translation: CASSLATGLGGEAFF.

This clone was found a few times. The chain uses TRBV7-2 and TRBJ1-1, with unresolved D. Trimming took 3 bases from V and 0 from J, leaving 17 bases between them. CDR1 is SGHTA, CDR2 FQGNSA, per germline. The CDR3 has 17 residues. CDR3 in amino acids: CASSLINHELLNTEAFF. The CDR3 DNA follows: TGTGCCAGCAGCTTGATAAACCATGAGCTGTTGAACACTGAAGCTTTCTTT.

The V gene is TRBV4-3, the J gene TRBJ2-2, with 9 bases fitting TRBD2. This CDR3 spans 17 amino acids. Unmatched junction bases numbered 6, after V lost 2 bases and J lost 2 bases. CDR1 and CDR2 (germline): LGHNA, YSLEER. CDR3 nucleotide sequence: TGCGCCAGCAGCCAACTGTTAGCGGGGGCTAACACCGGGGAGCTGTTTTTT. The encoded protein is CASSQLLAGANTGELFF.

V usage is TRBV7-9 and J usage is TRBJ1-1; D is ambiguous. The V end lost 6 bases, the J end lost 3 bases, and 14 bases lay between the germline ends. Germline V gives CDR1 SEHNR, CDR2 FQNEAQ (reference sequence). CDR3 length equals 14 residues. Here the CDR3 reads CASSWKRRDTEAFF. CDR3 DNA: TGTGCCAGCAGTTGGAAGCGGAGGGACACTGAAGCTTTCTTT.

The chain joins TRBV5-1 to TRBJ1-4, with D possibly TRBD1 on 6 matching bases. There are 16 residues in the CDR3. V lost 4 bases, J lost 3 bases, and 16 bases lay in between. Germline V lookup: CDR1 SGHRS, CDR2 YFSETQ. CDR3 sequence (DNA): TGCGCCAGCAGCGAGACCCAGGGGTTGGCTAATGAAAAACTGTTTTTT. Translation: CASSETQGLANEKLFF. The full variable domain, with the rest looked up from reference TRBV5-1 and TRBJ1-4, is KAGVTQTPRYLIKTRGQQVTLSCSPISGHRSVSWYQQTPGQGLQFLFEYFSETQRNKGNFPGRFSGRQFSNSRSEMNVSTLELGDSALYLCASSETQGLANEKLFFGSGTQLSVL.

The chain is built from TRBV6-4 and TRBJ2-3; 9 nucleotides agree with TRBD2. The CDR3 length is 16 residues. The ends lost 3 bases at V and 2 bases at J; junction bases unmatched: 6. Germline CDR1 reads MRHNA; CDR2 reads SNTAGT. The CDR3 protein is CASSEAAGGHTDTQYF. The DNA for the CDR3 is TGTGCCAGCAGTGAAGCAGCGGGGGGCCACACAGATACGCAGTATTTT.

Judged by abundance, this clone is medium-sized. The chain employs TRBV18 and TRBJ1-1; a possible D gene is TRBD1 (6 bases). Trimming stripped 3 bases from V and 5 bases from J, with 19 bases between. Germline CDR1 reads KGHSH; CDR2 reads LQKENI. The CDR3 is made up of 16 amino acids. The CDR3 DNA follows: TGTGCCAGCTCACCCACCGGGACACCTTATGGGACTGAAGCTTTCTTT. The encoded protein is CASSPTGTPYGTEAFF.

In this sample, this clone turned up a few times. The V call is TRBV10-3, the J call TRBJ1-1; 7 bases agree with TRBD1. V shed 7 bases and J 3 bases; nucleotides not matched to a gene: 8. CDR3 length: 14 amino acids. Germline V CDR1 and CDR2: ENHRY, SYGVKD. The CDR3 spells CAIKSDRVDTEAFF. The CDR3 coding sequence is TGTGCCATCAAAAGCGACAGGGTGGACACTGAAGCTTTCTTT.

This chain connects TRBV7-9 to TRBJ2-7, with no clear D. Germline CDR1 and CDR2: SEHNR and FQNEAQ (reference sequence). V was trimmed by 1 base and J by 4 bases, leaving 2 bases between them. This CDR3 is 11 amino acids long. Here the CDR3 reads CASSLEYEQYF. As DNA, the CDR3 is TGTGCCAGCAGCTTAGAGTACGAGCAGTACTTC. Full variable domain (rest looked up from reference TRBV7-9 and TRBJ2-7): DTGVSQNPRHKITKRGQNVTFRCDPISEHNRLYWYRQTLGQGPEFLTYFQNEAQLEKSRLLSDRFSAERPKGSFSTLEIQRTEQGDSAMYLCASSLEYEQYFGPGTRLTVT.

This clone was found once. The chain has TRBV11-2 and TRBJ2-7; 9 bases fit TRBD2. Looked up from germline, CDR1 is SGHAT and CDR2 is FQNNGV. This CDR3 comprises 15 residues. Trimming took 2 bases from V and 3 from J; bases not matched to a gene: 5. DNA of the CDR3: TGTGCCAGCAGCTTATGGGAGACTAGCGGCTACGAGCAGTACTTC. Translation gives CASSLWETSGYEQYF.

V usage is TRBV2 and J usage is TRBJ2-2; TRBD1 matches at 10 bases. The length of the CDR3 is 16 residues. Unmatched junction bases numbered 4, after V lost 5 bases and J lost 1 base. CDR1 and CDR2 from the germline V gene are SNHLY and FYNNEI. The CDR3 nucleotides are TGTGCCAGCAGTTACGGACAGGGGGGGAACACCGGGGAGCTGTTTTTT. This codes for CASSYGQGGNTGELFF.

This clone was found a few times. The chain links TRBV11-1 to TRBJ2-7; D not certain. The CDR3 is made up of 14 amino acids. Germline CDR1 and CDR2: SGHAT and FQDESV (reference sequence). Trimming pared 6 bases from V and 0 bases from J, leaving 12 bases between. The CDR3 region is CASRKERTSYEQYF. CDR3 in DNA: TGTGCCAGCAGGAAAGAAAGGACCTCCTACGAGCAGTACTTC.

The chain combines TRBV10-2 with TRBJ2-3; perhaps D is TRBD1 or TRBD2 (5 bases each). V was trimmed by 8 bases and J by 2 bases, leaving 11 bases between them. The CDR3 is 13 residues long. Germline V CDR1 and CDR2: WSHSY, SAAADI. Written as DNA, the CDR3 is TGCGCCAGCGGGGACCGTTTCACAGATACGCAGTATTTT. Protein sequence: CASGDRFTDTQYF.